This TCR beta chain is drawn from a study of cytomegalovirus exposure and HLA in healthy donors. Looked up from germline, CDR1 is MDHEN and CDR2 is SYDVKM. V lost 1 base to trimming and J lost 7 bases; unmatched junction nucleotides: 4. The CDR3 covers 14 residues. The primer mix had 60 Vbeta and 13 Jbeta primers. The method was immunoSEQ multiplex PCR; TCRdb's version includes in-frame clones alone and lacks a portion of them. Of about 140,000 clones listed, roughly three quarters are singletons. This clonotype was sampled from a man aged 25 to 40 in good health and CMV-seronegative. Specimen: PBMCs. The chain recombines TRBV28 with TRBJ1-2; TRBD1 matches at 9 bases. CDR3 region: CASSLFQTGGGYTF. CDR3 nucleotides: TGTGCCAGCAGTTTATTCCAGACAGGGGGTGGCTACACCTTC.